The 30 T cell receptor beta chains presented below share a single source sample, sequenced in a study of T-cell memory formation after mild COVID-19. TCRdb used MiXCR to reprocess the 5' RACE reads, holding one entry per CDR3 protein. The table has some 350,000 distinct CDR3 sequences, approximately 15% seen once. Sequenced input: PBMCs or a T cell subset sorted from them (not recorded which). All receptors derive from a man aged 18 to 29 who had mild COVID-19 (a few samples of this study predate the infection). Cell type and time point are not known.

In this sample, this clonotype turned up a few times. The genes are TRBV7-2 and TRBJ1-1; D uncertain. Germline-derived CDR1 and CDR2 are SGHTA and FQGNSA. Trimming pared 0 bases from V and 4 bases from J, leaving 9 bases between. The CDR3 extends over 14 amino acids. In nucleotides, the CDR3 is TGTGCCAGCAGCTTAGCCCTTAGACGCACTGAAGCTTTCTTT. This translates into CASSLALRRTEAFF.

The chain joins TRBV7-9 to TRBJ2-6; D gene ambiguous. Trimming took 0 bases from V and 0 from J, leaving 3 bases between them. Germline V gene sequence: CDR1 SEHNR, CDR2 FQNEAQ (reference sequence). This CDR3 comprises 15 residues. In DNA form, the CDR3 reads TGTGCCAGCAGCTTAGCCATCTCTGGGGCCAACGTCCTGACTTTC. Residues: CASSLAISGANVLTF.

This chain connects TRBV20-1 to TRBJ1-5; D possibly corresponds to TRBD1 (6 bases). CDR1 is DFQATT, CDR2 SNEGSKA, per germline (reference sequence). With 6 bases removed from V and 2 bases from J, the gap between germline ends came to 8 bases. The CDR3 covers 12 residues. CDR3 DNA: TGCAGTGCCCACAGGGGCAATCAGCCCCAGCATTTT. Translating it yields CSAHRGNQPQHF.

This clonotype was observed many times. V is TRBV7-2 and J is TRBJ2-3, with a weak D call TRBD1 (6 bases). Trimming took 3 bases from V and 1 from J, leaving 17 bases between them. The length of the CDR3 is 17 residues. CDR1 is SGHTA and CDR2 is FQGNSA in the germline V gene. The CDR3 loop is CASSFRRDRPGTDTQYF. Here the CDR3 DNA reads TGTGCCAGCAGCTTCAGACGCGACAGGCCTGGCACAGATACGCAGTATTTT.

The chain joins TRBV2 to TRBJ2-3; D is unresolved. CDR1 is SNHLY, CDR2 FYNNEI, per germline. Deletions cut 6 bases from V and 6 bases from J, with 4 bases between. The CDR3 totals 10 residues. CDR3 nucleotides: TGTGCCAGCAGGTGGGATACGCAGTATTTT. It is translated as CASRWDTQYF.

The V call is TRBV12-3 or TRBV12-4, the J call TRBJ2-7; perhaps TRBD1 as D (5 bases). This CDR3 region has 14 residues. The ends were cut back, 7 bases at V and 5 bases at J, with 18 bases in the middle. The CDR3 loop is CASTLGQGTNEQYF. The CDR3 DNA follows: TGTGCCAGCACCCTGGGGCAGGGAACCAACGAGCAGTACTTC.

The sample holds many counts of this clonotype. The chain combines TRBV5-1 with TRBJ2-4, with D tentatively TRBD1 or TRBD2 (5 bases each). There are 15 residues in the CDR3. The ends were cut back, 4 bases at V and 8 bases at J, with 19 bases in the middle. Germline-derived CDR1 and CDR2 are SGHRS and YFSETQ. CDR3 loop: CASSILGAGGDIQYF. CDR3 sequence (DNA): TGCGCCAGCAGCATCCTAGGGGCCGGAGGAGACATTCAGTACTTC.

This clonotype was recorded at least ten times. The chain carries TRBV25-1 and TRBJ2-7, with 7 bases lining up with TRBD1. The germline gives CDR1 MGHDK, CDR2 SYGVNS. V shed 6 bases, J shed 2 bases, and the junction held 13 bases outside the gene matches. The CDR3 length is 16 residues. CDR3 coding DNA: TGTGCCAGCAGGGGGTGGGTAGGAGGACAGGCCTACGAGCAGTACGTC. It yields the protein CASRGWVGGQAYEQYV.

CDR3 DNA sequence: TGTGCCAGCAGCCAATTCCCGACAGGGAGGGGGACTGAAGCTTTCTTT. This encodes CASSQFPTGRGTEAFF. V and J are TRBV14 and TRBJ1-1, with 7 positions matching TRBD1. Germline V gene sequence: CDR1 SGHDN, CDR2 FVKESK. Trimming at V came to 2 bases and at J to 5 bases, leaving 11 bases not matched to a gene. This CDR3 region has 16 residues.

The count of this clonotype is one. The chain employs TRBV4-1 and TRBJ2-5; D not resolved. The CDR3 sequence is 14 residues long. Looked up from germline, CDR1 is MGHRA and CDR2 is YSYEKL. With 1 base removed from V and 5 bases from J, the gap between germline ends came to 11 bases. This CDR3 reads CASSQVGPPETQYF. CDR3 sequence (DNA): TGCGCCAGCAGCCAAGTCGGGCCCCCGGAGACCCAGTACTTC.

This clonotype was seen at least ten times. The chain uses TRBV29-1 and TRBJ2-7, with TRBD1 as a possible D gene (5 bases). Trimming took off 4 bases at V and 4 bases at J, with 14 bases between the two ends. CDR3 length: 13 residues. CDR1 and CDR2 from the germline V gene are SQVTM and ANQGSEA. CDR3 DNA: TGCAGCGTTGTTGGGGCGTCCCCTTACGAGCAGTACTTC. Protein: CSVVGASPYEQYF.

The chain combines TRBV4-3 with TRBJ1-2; tentative D call: TRBD1 (6 bases). V lost 0 bases and J lost 4, with 12 bases in between. Per the germline V gene, CDR1 is LGHNA and CDR2 is YSLEER. CDR3 length: 15 amino acids. The CDR3 DNA is TGCGCCAGCAGCCAAGATTTTCAGGGGAGCTATGGCTACACCTTC. Translation: CASSQDFQGSYGYTF.

The chain has TRBV10-3 and TRBJ2-1; D is uncertain. The V end lost 2 bases, the J end lost 5 bases, and 1 base lay between the germline ends. This CDR3 region has 11 residues. CDR1 and CDR2 (germline): ENHRY, SYGVKD. CDR3: CAISEDNEQFF. The CDR3, as DNA: TGTGCCATCAGTGAGGACAATGAGCAGTTCTTC.

This clonotype was counted only a few times. This rearrangement joins TRBV3-1 to TRBJ1-1; D not certain. CDR1 and CDR2 from the germline V gene are LGHDT and YNNKEL (reference sequence). CDR3 size: 14 residues. The germline V and J ends were trimmed by 1 base and 4 bases, with 10 bases remaining between them. DNA of the CDR3: TGTGCCAGCAGCCAAGGGGTAGGGAGCACTGAAGCTTTCTTT. Amino acids: CASSQGVGSTEAFF. Looking up the rest from reference TRBV3-1 and TRBJ1-1 gives the full variable domain: DTAVSQTPKYLVTQMGNDKSIKCEQNLGHDTMYWYKQDSKKFLKIMFSYNNKELIINETVPNRFSPKSPDKAHLNLHINSLELGDSAVYFCASSQGVGSTEAFFGQGTRLTVV.

This clonotype was seen more than once but under ten times. The chain employs TRBV9 and TRBJ1-3; possible D gene TRBD1, 5 bases. V lost 3 bases and J lost 4, with 11 bases in between. CDR1 and CDR2 from the germline V gene are SGDLS and YYNGEE. CDR3 length: 14 residues. The CDR3 here is CASSGGGDGNTIYF. CDR3 coding DNA: TGTGCCAGCAGCGGTGGGGGGGACGGAAACACCATATATTTT.

This clonotype occurred a few times. The chain is built from TRBV4-1 and TRBJ2-3, with D unresolved. The CDR3 totals 15 residues. Germline V CDR1 and CDR2: MGHRA, YSYEKL. Deletions cut 1 base from V and 3 bases from J, with 11 bases between. CDR3 DNA: TGCGCCAGCAGCCAAGCTAGGGCAAGGACAGATACGCAGTATTTT. Translation gives CASSQARARTDTQYF.

The chain joins TRBV18 to TRBJ2-3; D assignment may be TRBD1 or TRBD2 (5 bases each). Germline V gene lookup returns CDR1 KGHSH and CDR2 LQKENI. V was trimmed by 0 bases and J by 2 bases, leaving 9 bases between them. The CDR3 has 15 residues. In DNA, the CDR3 is TGTGCCAGCTCACCACCCGGGGCCGCCACAGATACGCAGTATTTT. The encoded protein is CASSPPGAATDTQYF.

This clonotype was observed a handful of times. The CDR3 DNA reads as TGTGCCAGCAAGCGGTTTCCCACAGATACGCAGTATTTT. This encodes CASKRFPTDTQYF. The gene calls are TRBV6-5 and TRBJ2-3; possibly TRBD2 for D (5 bases). Germline CDR1 MNHEY, CDR2 SVGAGI. V lost 7 bases, J lost 2 bases, and 10 bases lay in between. The CDR3 loop spans 13 amino acids.

In nucleotides, the CDR3 is TGCAGCGTTGAATCGGCAGGTCAAGCAGCCACCTACAATGAGCAGTTCTTC. Protein: CSVESAGQAATYNEQFF. This chain connects TRBV29-1 to TRBJ2-1; D is unclear. Looked up from germline, CDR1 is SQVTM and CDR2 is ANQGSEA. The CDR3 has 17 residues. V gave up 2 bases and J gave up 2 bases, with 19 bases separating them.

In its sample, this clonotype was seen a few times. The V and J genes are TRBV20-1 and TRBJ2-1; 12 nucleotides line up with TRBD2. V lost 4 bases and J lost 7; bases outside the gene matches: 5. The CDR3 covers 14 residues. The germline CDR1 and CDR2 sequences are DFQATT and SNEGSKA (reference sequence). For the CDR3, the DNA is TGCAGTGCTACGAGCCTAGCGGGGGGGAATGAGCAGTTCTTC. It encodes CSATSLAGGNEQFF.

This clonotype was recorded a few times. The chain carries TRBV4-3 and TRBJ2-1; perhaps TRBD1 as D (6 bases). The length of the CDR3 is 13 residues. Trimming removed 0 bases at V and 9 bases at J, with 9 bases between. Per germline, CDR1 LGHNA and CDR2 YSLEER. The CDR3 is CASSQEQGREQFF. CDR3 sequence (DNA): TGCGCCAGCAGCCAAGAACAGGGACGTGAGCAGTTCTTC.

The CDR3 nucleotides are TGTGCCAGCAGCCCCCGGGAGGCGAGGCTGGGAGAGACCCAGTACTTC. Translating gives CASSPREARLGETQYF. The genes are TRBV7-3 and TRBJ2-5, with 7 bases identical to TRBD2. This CDR3 comprises 16 residues. Trimming at V came to 5 bases and at J to 4 bases, leaving 13 bases not matched to a gene. Germline V CDR1 and CDR2: SGHTA, FQGTGA.

In its sample, this clonotype was seen a few times. This chain uses TRBV29-1 with TRBJ1-4, with no clear D. Trimming left V 4 bases short and J 3 bases short, with 6 bases between. The CDR3 is made up of 12 amino acids. The germline gives CDR1 SQVTM, CDR2 ANQGSEA. The CDR3 loop reads CSVGGANEKLFF. The CDR3 bases are TGCAGCGTTGGGGGAGCTAATGAAAAACTGTTTTTT.

The gene calls are TRBV12-5 and TRBJ2-3, with D unresolved. From germline, CDR1 is LGHNT and CDR2 FRNRAP. V lost 2 bases, J lost 2 bases, and 5 bases lay in between. CDR3 length equals 13 residues. The CDR3 loop is CASGLYLTDTQYF. The CDR3 DNA reads TGTGCTAGTGGTTTGTACCTCACAGATACGCAGTATTTT.

Only a few counts were recorded for this clonotype. The V gene is TRBV7-2, the J gene TRBJ2-1; no clear D. Germline CDR1 and CDR2: SGHTA and FQGNSA. This CDR3 region has 15 residues. V gave up 1 base and J gave up 6 bases, with 13 bases separating them. The chain's CDR3 is CASSLVHLGRNEQFF. The CDR3, as DNA: TGTGCCAGCAGCTTAGTCCACCTAGGGCGCAATGAGCAGTTCTTC.

This clonotype appeared a few times. The V call is TRBV10-3, the J call TRBJ1-1; 8 bases are shared with TRBD1. Trimming at V came to 7 bases and at J to 1 base, leaving 5 bases not matched to a gene. CDR1 ENHRY and CDR2 SYGVKD come from the germline V gene. This CDR3 is built from 14 residues. CDR3: CAITAGGSNTEAFF. The CDR3 region has the DNA TGTGCCATCACGGCAGGGGGCTCGAACACTGAAGCTTTCTTT.

The chain combines TRBV29-1 with TRBJ2-7, with TRBD1 as a possible D gene (7 bases). Between the trimmed V and J ends, which lost 8 bases and 3 bases, there was a span of 20 bases. The CDR3 contains 14 residues. The germline gives CDR1 SQVTM, CDR2 ANQGSEA. CDR3 coding DNA: TGCAGCTCGGGAGACAGGGATCCGCACTACGAGCAGTACTTC. This encodes CSSGDRDPHYEQYF.

This clonotype was found a few times. The genes are TRBV14 and TRBJ2-7; D remains unclear. CDR3 size: 14 residues. Germline CDR1 and CDR2: SGHDN and FVKESK. Trimming pared 2 bases from V and 0 bases from J, leaving 8 bases between. CDR3 amino acids: CASSQFGPSYEQYF. CDR3 nucleotide sequence: TGTGCCAGCAGCCAATTCGGACCCTCCTACGAGCAGTACTTC.

The rearrangement joins TRBV18 to TRBJ1-2; 8 bases match TRBD1. This CDR3 is 14 amino acids long. CDR1 KGHSH and CDR2 LQKENI come from the germline V gene. V shed 4 bases and J 5 bases; nucleotides not matched to a gene: 6. The CDR3 DNA reads TGTGCCAGCTCACTCACGACAGGGGATTATGGCTACACCTTC. This translates into CASSLTTGDYGYTF.

V is TRBV6-5 and J is TRBJ2-5; possibly TRBD2 for D (7 bases). Trimming pared 6 bases from V and 5 bases from J, leaving 22 bases between. Germline values: CDR1 MNHEY, CDR2 SVGAGI. The CDR3 runs 16 residues. The CDR3 region has the DNA TGTGCCAGCAGACGGGGGGCGAGCGGGTGGGGGGAGACCCAGTACTTC. It yields the protein CASRRGASGWGETQYF.